Below are 25 T cell receptor beta chains sequenced from a single sample in a study of T cell repertoires in cytomegalovirus infection. These receptors have no known antigen. TCRdb re-called the reads through MiXCR, storing one row per CDR3 protein. Of fewer than 650,000 distinct CDR3 sequences listed, around two fifths are singletons. Sample: cultured PBMCs, taken from culture after CMV antigen stimulation. Receptors originate from a human donor in good health (CMV status not recorded). Some clones in this sample may be carry-over from other donors' samples.

This rearrangement joins TRBV20-1 to TRBJ2-3; TRBD2 matches 7 bases. The CDR3 length is 17 residues. Germline lookup yields CDR1 DFQATT and CDR2 SNEGSKA (reference sequence). Trimming removed 0 bases from V and 1 base from J; junction bases left unmatched: 10. CDR3 sequence (DNA): TGCAGTGCTAGAGATGATAGCGGGCCGCTCGGCACAGATACGCAGTATTTT. This sequence encodes CSARDDSGPLGTDTQYF.

The chain links TRBV3-1 to TRBJ1-6; the match to TRBD1 covers 8 bases. After removal of 7 bases from V and 10 bases from J, the junction contained 12 bases not matched to a gene. The CDR3 runs 15 residues. Germline lookup yields CDR1 LGHDT and CDR2 YNNKEL (reference sequence). The CDR3 loop is CASNMGRGRESPLHF. The CDR3 bases are TGTGCCAGCAACATGGGCAGGGGGCGAGAGTCACCCCTCCACTTT. Combining the CDR3 with reference TRBV3-1 and TRBJ1-6 gives the whole variable domain DTAVSQTPKYLVTQMGNDKSIKCEQNLGHDTMYWYKQDSKKFLKIMFSYNNKELIINETVPNRFSPKSPDKAHLNLHINSLELGDSAVYFCASNMGRGRESPLHFGNGTRLTVT.

This chain joins TRBV4-3 and TRBJ1-1; D remains ambiguous. The germline gives CDR1 LGHNA, CDR2 YSLEER. Trimming cost V 5 bases and J 1 base, with 14 bases left between them. The CDR3 extends over 15 amino acids. The CDR3 DNA follows: TGCGCCAGCAGCGACCACCCGGCGGGGAACACTGAAGCTTTCTTT. This sequence encodes CASSDHPAGNTEAFF.

This clonotype was seen more than once but under ten times. This sequence joins TRBV7-2 and TRBJ2-1; D ambiguous. The V gene lost 1 base and the J gene lost 4 bases, with 5 bases spanning the gap. The CDR3 consists of 13 residues. Germline-derived CDR1 and CDR2 are SGHTA and FQGNSA. The CDR3 loop reads CASSLDIYNEQFF. CDR3 DNA: TGTGCCAGCAGCTTAGACATTTACAATGAGCAGTTCTTC.

This clonotype was found many times. The genes are TRBV12-3 or TRBV12-4 and TRBJ1-1; D is possibly TRBD1 (5 bases). V lost 6 bases to trimming and J lost 1 base, with 9 bases between them. CDR3 length: 13 residues. The CDR3 nucleotides read TGTGCCAGCAGCTTTGGACAGAACACTGAAGCTTTCTTT. It translates to CASSFGQNTEAFF.

This clonotype was seen ten or more times. The chain carries TRBV7-2 and TRBJ2-3; D unclear. This CDR3 is 12 amino acids long. The germline V and J ends were trimmed by 4 bases and 4 bases, with 6 bases remaining between them. Germline CDR1 is SGHTA and CDR2 is FQGNSA. This chain's CDR3 is CASSSRSDTQYF. For the CDR3, the DNA is TGTGCCAGCAGCTCCAGGTCAGATACGCAGTATTTT.

V and J are TRBV11-2 and TRBJ2-7; 8 bases align to TRBD2. The CDR3 extends over 16 amino acids. V gave up 3 bases and J gave up 1 base; unmatched junction bases: 8. Germline V lookup: CDR1 SGHAT, CDR2 FQNNGV. In DNA, the CDR3 is TGTGCCAGCAGCTTGATCCGGGGGGGCGGATCCTACGAGCAGTACTTC. Protein sequence: CASSLIRGGGSYEQYF.

This clonotype occurred once. V usage is TRBV20-1 and J usage is TRBJ2-4; 9 bases map to TRBD1. Germline assignment: CDR1 DFQATT and CDR2 SNEGSKA (reference sequence). The V and J ends lost 6 bases and 9 bases, in that order; junction bases with no gene match: 6. The CDR3 covers 12 residues. The CDR3 protein is CSAGQGPGIQYF. CDR3 in DNA: TGCAGTGCGGGACAGGGTCCAGGCATTCAGTACTTC.

The rearrangement links TRBV7-2 to TRBJ1-5, with D possibly matching TRBD1 (6 bases). The CDR3 contains 14 residues. Germline CDR1 and CDR2: SGHTA and FQGNSA. With 1 base removed from V and 5 bases from J, the gap between germline ends came to 9 bases. The CDR3 spells CASSLDRDYQPQHF. Here the CDR3 DNA reads TGTGCCAGCAGCTTAGACAGGGACTATCAGCCCCAGCATTTT.

This clonotype was observed at least ten times. The V gene is TRBV7-2, the J gene TRBJ1-2, with D hard to call. The germline V gene has CDR1 SGHTA and CDR2 FQGNSA. Trimming took off 3 bases at V and 8 bases at J, with 13 bases between the two ends. The CDR3 consists of 13 residues. CDR3 protein: CASSFNGVYGYTF. As DNA, the CDR3 is TGTGCCAGCAGCTTCAACGGGGTGTACGGCTACACCTTC. Using reference TRBV7-2 and TRBJ1-2 for the parts outside the CDR3, the full variable domain is GAGVSQSPSNKVTEKGKDVELRCDPISGHTALYWYRQSLGQGLEFLIYFQGNSAPDKSGLPSDRFSAERTGGSVSTLTIQRTQQEDSAVYLCASSFNGVYGYTFGSGTRLTVV.

A few counts support this clonotype. The chain uses TRBV7-9 and TRBJ2-1, with 10 bases aligning to TRBD2. Trimming took 6 bases from V and 7 from J; bases not matched to a gene: 12. Germline CDR1 reads SEHNR; CDR2 reads FQNEAQ (reference sequence). The CDR3 covers 16 residues. Here the CDR3 reads CASSSPGLASLNEQFF. CDR3 nucleotides: TGTGCCAGCAGTTCTCCGGGACTAGCGTCATTGAATGAGCAGTTCTTC.

This clonotype was seen many times. The chain links TRBV7-2 to TRBJ1-1, with 7 bases fitting TRBD1. The V gene end was trimmed by 3 bases and the J gene end by 1 base; junction bases not matched to a gene: 8. The germline V gene has CDR1 SGHTA and CDR2 FQGNSA. The CDR3 totals 16 residues. This CDR3 reads CASSFILTGRNTEAFF. The CDR3 DNA is TGTGCCAGCAGCTTTATTCTGACAGGGCGGAACACTGAAGCTTTCTTT.

This clonotype occurred a few times. J is TRBJ1-6 and V is TRBV7-2, with 8 bases identical to TRBD1. CDR1 is SGHTA and CDR2 is FQGNSA in the germline V gene. V was pared by 5 bases and J by 7 bases, with 4 bases of the junction left unmatched. CDR3 length: 14 residues. DNA of the CDR3: TGTGCCAGCAGCCCCCGGACAGGGAATTCACCCCTCCACTTT. Translated, it gives CASSPRTGNSPLHF. The full variable domain, with the rest looked up from reference TRBV7-2 and TRBJ1-6, is GAGVSQSPSNKVTEKGKDVELRCDPISGHTALYWYRQSLGQGLEFLIYFQGNSAPDKSGLPSDRFSAERTGGSVSTLTIQRTQQEDSAVYLCASSPRTGNSPLHFGNGTRLTVT.

The genes are TRBV6-2 or TRBV6-3 and TRBJ1-1; D gene uncertain. Germline-derived CDR1 and CDR2 are MNHEY and SVGEGT. Deletions cut 2 bases from V and 0 bases from J, with 10 bases between. The CDR3 has 15 residues. The CDR3, as DNA: TGTGCCAGCAGTTACCGACGGGCGATGAACACTGAAGCTTTCTTT. It specifies CASSYRRAMNTEAFF.

The chain employs TRBV29-1 and TRBJ2-7; 9 bases are shared with TRBD1. The CDR3 is 12 residues long. V was pared by 4 bases and J by 6 bases, with 4 bases of the junction left unmatched. Germline CDR1 SQVTM, CDR2 ANQGSEA. The CDR3 DNA reads TGCAGCGTTGGACAGGGGGTTCCCGAGCAGTACTTC. It is translated as CSVGQGVPEQYF.

The chain uses TRBV6-1 and TRBJ1-6; no clear D gene. The CDR3 is made up of 13 amino acids. Trimming removed 2 bases at V and 8 bases at J, with 7 bases between. Germline V CDR1 and CDR2: MNHNS, SASEGT. CDR3 amino acids: CASSEQADSPLHF. CDR3 bases: TGTGCCAGCAGTGAACAGGCTGATTCACCCCTCCACTTT.

The chain recombines TRBV19 with TRBJ1-6; tentative D call: TRBD1 (5 bases). This CDR3 spans 17 amino acids. CDR1 and CDR2 (germline): LNHDA, SQIVND (reference sequence). Trimming took 10 bases from V and 8 from J, leaving 27 bases between them. CDR3 in amino acids: CATQEQVNSNGDSPLHF. As DNA, the CDR3 is TGTGCCACACAAGAACAGGTCAACTCCAACGGGGATTCACCCCTCCACTTT.

This clonotype was counted a few times. The J gene is TRBJ2-1, the V gene TRBV7-6; D not resolved. CDR3 length: 15 amino acids. From germline, CDR1 is SGHVS and CDR2 FNYEAQ. The germline V and J ends were trimmed by 3 bases and 4 bases, with 13 bases remaining between them. This chain's CDR3 is CASSLSTPAYNEQFF. Here the CDR3 DNA reads TGTGCCAGCAGCTTGTCGACTCCGGCTTACAATGAGCAGTTCTTC.

This clonotype was picked up a small number of times. J is TRBJ1-1 and V is TRBV20-1; TRBD1 might be the D (6 bases). The CDR3 totals 15 residues. V shed 4 bases and J shed 2 bases, with 17 bases lying between them. Germline V gives CDR1 DFQATT, CDR2 SNEGSKA (reference sequence). The CDR3 bases are TGCAGTGCTATAGGGGGATTGACACAAAACACTGAAGCTTTCTTT. Its protein is CSAIGGLTQNTEAFF.

This clonotype was observed a handful of times. This chain uses TRBV7-2 with TRBJ1-1, with 8 bases matching TRBD1. Losses at the gene ends were 3 bases for V and 3 bases for J; bases not matched to a gene: 6. Germline CDR1 SGHTA, CDR2 FQGNSA. CDR3 length equals 15 residues. The CDR3 DNA sequence: TGTGCCAGCAGCTTCAGGGGGCGAGAGGACACTGAAGCTTTCTTT. Residues: CASSFRGREDTEAFF. The full variable domain, with the rest looked up from reference TRBV7-2 and TRBJ1-1, is GAGVSQSPSNKVTEKGKDVELRCDPISGHTALYWYRQSLGQGLEFLIYFQGNSAPDKSGLPSDRFSAERTGGSVSTLTIQRTQQEDSAVYLCASSFRGREDTEAFFGQGTRLTVV.

In this sample, this clonotype turned up a few times. The CDR3 loop reads CASSLARQGLYGYTF. The CDR3 region has the DNA TGTGCCAGCAGCTTAGCGAGACAGGGGTTATATGGCTACACCTTC. The J gene is TRBJ1-2, the V gene TRBV7-2, with TRBD1 matching over 8 bases. There are 15 residues in the CDR3. V lost 0 bases to trimming and J lost 5 bases; unmatched junction nucleotides: 5. Germline V lookup: CDR1 SGHTA, CDR2 FQGNSA. The variable domain in full, with the rest retrieved from reference TRBV7-2 and TRBJ1-2, is GAGVSQSPSNKVTEKGKDVELRCDPISGHTALYWYRQSLGQGLEFLIYFQGNSAPDKSGLPSDRFSAERTGGSVSTLTIQRTQQEDSAVYLCASSLARQGLYGYTFGSGTRLTVV.

The rearrangement links TRBV7-4 to TRBJ1-1; TRBD1 might be the D (5 bases). Trimming removed 5 bases at V and 0 bases at J, with 16 bases between. This CDR3 is built from 16 residues. Germline V lookup: CDR1 SGHVT, CDR2 SQSDAQ. The CDR3 is CASSTGGTTLNTEAFF. For the CDR3, the DNA is TGTGCCAGCAGCACGGGGGGGACCACCCTGAACACTGAAGCTTTCTTT.

The gene calls are TRBV27 and TRBJ1-1, with no clear D. The length of the CDR3 is 13 residues. Germline CDR1 is MNHEY and CDR2 is SMNVEV (reference sequence). The V gene lost 3 bases and the J gene lost 3 bases, with 8 bases spanning the gap. The CDR3 loop reads CASSFFRDTEAFF. Here the CDR3 DNA reads TGTGCCAGCAGTTTCTTCCGGGACACTGAAGCTTTCTTT.

V and J are TRBV6-5 and TRBJ1-1; D might be TRBD1 (5 bases). The CDR3 is made up of 14 amino acids. Germline V gives CDR1 MNHEY, CDR2 SVGAGI. V shed 7 bases and J shed 4 bases, with 16 bases lying between them. CDR3 amino acids: CASTSEGWSTEAFF. The CDR3 region has the DNA TGTGCCAGCACCTCCGAGGGGTGGAGCACTGAAGCTTTCTTT.

There are a few counts of this clonotype. The V call is TRBV2, the J call TRBJ1-1; 11 nucleotides match TRBD1. The ends lost 6 bases at V and 11 bases at J; junction bases unmatched: 11. Germline assignment: CDR1 SNHLY and CDR2 FYNNEI. CDR3 length: 14 residues. This CDR3 is CASRRTGGAPWAFF. The CDR3 nucleotides are TGTGCCAGCAGGAGGACAGGGGGCGCCCCTTGGGCTTTCTTT.